Presented here are 24 T cell receptor beta chains from one specimen sequenced in a study of shared clonotypes between healthy human individuals. The table came from immunoSEQ multiplex PCR; TCRdb's copy has only in-frame clones and leaves some out. The sample holds about 2.1 million clones, around 93% seen once. Naive CD8 cells lacked CD45RO and underwent positive selection for CCR7, leaving out terminally differentiated effector memory CD45RA+ cells. The sample taken for sequencing was naive CD8+ T cells from PBMCs. The receptors shown here come from a man aged 18 to 30 in good health. Some clones in this sample may be carry-over from other donors' samples.

This chain uses TRBV19 with TRBJ2-7; 7 nucleotides agree with TRBD2. Germline assignment: CDR1 LNHDA and CDR2 SQIVND (reference sequence). The V segment lost 6 bases and the J segment 7 bases; nucleotides outside the gene matches: 6. The CDR3 has 12 residues. The CDR3 DNA follows: TGTGCCAGTAGAGAGGGGAGGGAGGAGCAGTACTTC. Protein product: CASREGREEQYF.

This clone was seen more than once but under ten times. The V and J genes are TRBV6-5 and TRBJ1-5; tentatively, D is TRBD1 (5 bases). Germline CDR1 is MNHEY and CDR2 is SVGAGI. This CDR3 comprises 14 residues. Trimming stripped 6 bases from V and 4 bases from J, with 13 bases between. The DNA of the CDR3 is TGTGCCAGCAGCGCGGGGAGGACAAATCAGCCCCAGCATTTT. Translating it yields CASSAGRTNQPQHF.

The chain employs TRBV5-1 and TRBJ2-7; 10 bases are shared with TRBD2. Germline V CDR1 and CDR2: SGHRS, YFSETQ. The ends lost 6 bases at V and 2 bases at J; junction bases unmatched: 5. This CDR3 contains 14 residues. The CDR3 sequence is CASIRTSGTYEQYF. The CDR3 DNA reads as TGCGCCAGCATTAGGACTAGCGGCACCTACGAGCAGTACTTC.

This chain links TRBV19 with TRBJ2-7; D call uncertain. CDR1 LNHDA and CDR2 SQIVND come from the germline V gene (reference sequence). The CDR3 has 15 amino acids. Trimming removed 0 bases at V and 3 bases at J, with 12 bases between. CDR3 bases: TGTGCCAGTAGTATAGACCAAACGGAGTACTACGAGCAGTACTTC. It encodes CASSIDQTEYYEQYF.

The CDR3 here is CASSWGTGEGTEAFF. The CDR3 DNA sequence: TGTGCCAGCAGCTGGGGAACGGGGGAGGGCACTGAAGCTTTCTTT. The chain employs TRBV13 and TRBJ1-1, with a tentative D call TRBD1 (5 bases). The V gene lost 4 bases and the J gene lost 4 bases, with 16 bases spanning the gap. CDR3 length equals 15 residues. The germline V gene has CDR1 PRHDT and CDR2 FYEKMQ (reference sequence).

This clone came up a few times. Additional DNA sequences in this sample encode the identical CDR3. V and J are TRBV28 and TRBJ2-2; D is ambiguous. Germline values: CDR1 MDHEN, CDR2 SYDVKM. The CDR3 length is 14 residues. Trimming took off 5 bases at V and 0 bases at J, with 7 bases between the two ends. Here the CDR3 DNA reads TGTGCCAGCAGTCCCGACACGAACACCGGGGAGCTGTTTTTT. Translating gives CASSPDTNTGELFF.

The rearrangement joins TRBV29-1 to TRBJ2-7, with D possibly matching TRBD2 (6 bases). The V and J ends lost 4 bases and 2 bases respectively, with 18 bases between them. This CDR3 has 15 amino acids. Germline CDR1 SQVTM, CDR2 ANQGSEA. CDR3 residues: CSVGGVEGQTYEQYF. The CDR3 DNA is TGCAGCGTTGGGGGAGTGGAGGGTCAAACCTACGAGCAGTACTTC.

The sample holds one count of this clone. The chain recombines TRBV11-2 with TRBJ2-7, with a possible D match to TRBD1 (5 bases). V lost 0 bases to trimming and J lost 7 bases, with 22 bases between them. CDR3 length equals 17 residues. CDR1 is SGHAT and CDR2 is FQNNGV in the germline V gene. The DNA for the CDR3 is TGTGCCAGCAGCTTAGACGGTCGGGTCAGGGTGAGGTTAGAGCAGTACTTC. It specifies CASSLDGRVRVRLEQYF.

The chain couples TRBV5-6 to TRBJ2-7; the D is unclear. Between the trimmed V and J ends, which lost 2 bases and 0 bases, there was a span of 12 bases. There are 15 residues in the CDR3. Germline CDR1 and CDR2: SGHDT and YYEEEE. CDR3: CASSLGSYSSYEQYF. The CDR3 DNA follows: TGTGCCAGCAGCTTAGGCAGCTATAGCTCCTACGAGCAGTACTTC.

The gene calls are TRBV27 and TRBJ1-2; D is undetermined. The CDR3 sequence is 17 residues long. CDR1 and CDR2 (germline): MNHEY, SMNVEV (reference sequence). The V gene lost 10 bases and the J gene lost 0 bases, with 24 bases spanning the gap. CDR3 sequence: CATRRTGERRANYGYTF. Here the CDR3 DNA reads TGTGCCACCCGACGGACCGGGGAGAGGCGTGCTAACTATGGCTACACCTTC.

This clone was recorded once. This chain links TRBV7-2 with TRBJ1-3; D remains unclear. This CDR3 has 15 residues. Trimming left V 1 base short and J 0 bases short, with 7 bases between. Germline V gene data show CDR1 as SGHTA and CDR2 as FQGNSA. The DNA of the CDR3 is TGTGCCAGCAGCTTAGTTCTCCGCTCTGGAAACACCATATATTTT. It encodes CASSLVLRSGNTIYF.

This clone showed up just once. The chain combines TRBV28 with TRBJ2-1; either TRBD1 or TRBD2 may supply D (5 bases each). Per germline, CDR1 MDHEN and CDR2 SYDVKM. The CDR3 totals 15 residues. Trimming shortened V by 2 bases and J by 7 bases, and 15 bases separated the two germline ends. The CDR3, as DNA: TGTGCCAGCAGTTTAACCCACGAGGGGCGAAATGAGCAGTTCTTC. The encoded protein is CASSLTHEGRNEQFF.

This chain joins TRBV6-5 and TRBJ2-3; D unresolved. The germline CDR1 and CDR2 sequences are MNHEY and SVGAGI. V was pared by 0 bases and J by 0 bases, with 10 bases between. This CDR3 is built from 16 residues. CDR3 DNA sequence: TGTGCCAGCAGTTACTCCTTGGTTACAAGCACAGATACGCAGTATTTT. Translated, it gives CASSYSLVTSTDTQYF.

In regard to this clone: The sample has other DNA sequences that encode this CDR3 too. This sequence joins TRBV29-1 and TRBJ2-7; D is possibly TRBD1 or TRBD2 (5 bases each). Per germline, CDR1 SQVTM and CDR2 ANQGSEA. CDR3 length: 12 residues. Trimming stripped 7 bases from V and 3 bases from J, with 13 bases between. The CDR3 coding sequence is TGCAGCGCAAGGGACGGACTCTACGAGCAGTACTTC. It codes for CSARDGLYEQYF.

V usage is TRBV27 and J usage is TRBJ2-1; 10 positions agree with TRBD1. The V and J ends lost 3 bases and 2 bases, in that order; junction bases with no gene match: 4. Germline CDR1 and CDR2: MNHEY and SMNVEV (reference sequence). The CDR3 is made up of 16 amino acids. This CDR3 reads CASSLDRGYTYNEQFF. CDR3 nucleotide sequence: TGTGCCAGCAGTTTGGACAGGGGGTATACCTACAATGAGCAGTTCTTC.

This clone was detected only a few times. The chain has TRBV15 and TRBJ1-2, with unresolved D. Germline assignment: CDR1 LNHNV and CDR2 YYDKDF (reference sequence). The CDR3 runs 19 residues. V was pared by 3 bases and J by 4 bases, with 27 bases between. CDR3 region: CATSSTQNDVIMSGYGYTF. CDR3 nucleotide sequence: TGTGCCACCAGCAGTACACAAAACGATGTGATAATGTCGGGCTATGGCTACACCTTC.

A remark on this clone: The same CDR3 can be traced to other DNA sequences in this sample. The chain is built from TRBV19 and TRBJ1-1, with D maybe TRBD1 (5 bases). This CDR3 has 14 amino acids. Germline CDR1 is LNHDA and CDR2 is SQIVND (reference sequence). Trimming stripped 3 bases from V and 4 bases from J, with 12 bases between. CDR3 sequence reads: CASSIGRGGTEAFF. The CDR3 nucleotides read TGTGCCAGTAGTATCGGTAGGGGTGGCACTGAAGCTTTCTTT.

This chain connects TRBV6-5 to TRBJ2-1; D ambiguous. V lost 5 bases, J lost 6 bases, and 11 bases lay in between. The germline V gene has CDR1 MNHEY and CDR2 SVGAGI. The length of the CDR3 is 13 residues. This CDR3 reads CASSPDLGNEQFF. CDR3 bases: TGTGCCAGCAGTCCGGACCTGGGCAATGAGCAGTTCTTC.

The CDR3 is CASSLEGEGYGYTF. CDR3 nucleotides: TGTGCCAGCAGCTTGGAGGGAGAGGGGTATGGCTACACCTTC. V usage is TRBV5-4 and J usage is TRBJ1-2; possibly TRBD1 for D (5 bases). Germline values: CDR1 SGHNT, CDR2 YYREEE (reference sequence). V lost 0 bases and J lost 5, with 11 bases in between. There are 14 residues in the CDR3. Filled out from reference TRBV5-4 and TRBJ1-2, the complete variable domain reads ETGVTQSPTHLIKTRGQQVTLRCSSQSGHNTVSWYQQALGQGPQFIFQYYREEENGRGNFPPRFSGLQFPNYSSELNVNALELDDSALYLCASSLEGEGYGYTFGSGTRLTVV.

The rearrangement links TRBV21-1 to TRBJ2-1; TRBD1, the table's D call, lacks a check against the DNA. TRBV21-1 is termed a pseudogene. CDR3 length equals 18 residues. CDR3 bases: TGTGCCAGCAGCAAAATTGGGACAGGGGAGGGCGGGGACAATGAGCAGTTCTTC. Its translation is CASSKIGTGEGGDNEQFF.

With respect to this clone: Other DNA sequences in the same sample also yield this CDR3. The chain couples TRBV11-2 to TRBJ2-7; no firm D call. Trimming took off 1 base at V and 7 bases at J, with 8 bases between the two ends. Per germline, CDR1 SGHAT and CDR2 FQNNGV. This CDR3 contains 12 residues. The CDR3: CASSLGGWEQYF. The CDR3 nucleotides read TGTGCCAGCAGCTTAGGGGGATGGGAGCAGTACTTC. Based on the CDR3 plus reference TRBV11-2 and TRBJ2-7, the full variable domain is EAGVAQSPRYKIIEKRQSVAFWCNPISGHATLYWYQQILGQGPKLLIQFQNNGVVDDSQLPKDRFSAERLKGVDSTLKIQPAKLEDSAVYLCASSLGGWEQYFGPGTRLTVT.

A note on this clone: The sample contains more than one DNA sequence encoding this CDR3. This chain joins TRBV28 and TRBJ2-7, with TRBD2 matching 9 bases. Germline V gives CDR1 MDHEN, CDR2 SYDVKM. The CDR3 length is 13 residues. Losses at the gene ends were 6 bases for V and 2 bases for J; bases not matched to a gene: 2. The CDR3 nucleotides are TGTGCCAGCAGCAGCGGGGGGACCTACGAGCAGTACTTC. Amino acid sequence: CASSSGGTYEQYF.

This clone was seen once. The V and J genes are TRBV28 and TRBJ1-5; D call uncertain. CDR3 size: 15 residues. Trimming stripped 2 bases from V and 2 bases from J, with 10 bases between. In germline, CDR1 is MDHEN, CDR2 SYDVKM. This CDR3 is CASSLAVYGNQPQHF. The CDR3, as DNA: TGTGCCAGCAGTTTAGCTGTATACGGCAATCAGCCCCAGCATTTT.

The chain links TRBV19 to TRBJ2-1; 8 bases are shared with TRBD2. CDR1 is LNHDA and CDR2 is SQIVND in the germline V gene (reference sequence). Trimming cost V 4 bases and J 4 bases; bases outside gene matches: 9. The CDR3 runs to 16 residues. The CDR3 coding sequence is TGTGCCAGTAGTACCCAACTAGCGGAACAGTACAATGAGCAGTTCTTC. This encodes CASSTQLAEQYNEQFF.